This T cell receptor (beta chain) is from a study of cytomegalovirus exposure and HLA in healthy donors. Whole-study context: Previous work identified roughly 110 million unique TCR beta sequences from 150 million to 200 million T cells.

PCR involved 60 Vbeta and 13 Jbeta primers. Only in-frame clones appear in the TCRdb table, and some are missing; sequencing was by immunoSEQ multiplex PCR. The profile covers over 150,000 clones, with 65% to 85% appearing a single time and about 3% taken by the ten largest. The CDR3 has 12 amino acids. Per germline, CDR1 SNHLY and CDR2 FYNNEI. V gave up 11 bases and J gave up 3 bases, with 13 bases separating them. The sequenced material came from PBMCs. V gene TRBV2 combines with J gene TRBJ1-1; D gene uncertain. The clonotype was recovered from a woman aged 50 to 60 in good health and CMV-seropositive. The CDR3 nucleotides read TGTGCCGTCCAAATCCGGGACACTGAAGCTTTCTTT. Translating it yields CAVQIRDTEAFF.